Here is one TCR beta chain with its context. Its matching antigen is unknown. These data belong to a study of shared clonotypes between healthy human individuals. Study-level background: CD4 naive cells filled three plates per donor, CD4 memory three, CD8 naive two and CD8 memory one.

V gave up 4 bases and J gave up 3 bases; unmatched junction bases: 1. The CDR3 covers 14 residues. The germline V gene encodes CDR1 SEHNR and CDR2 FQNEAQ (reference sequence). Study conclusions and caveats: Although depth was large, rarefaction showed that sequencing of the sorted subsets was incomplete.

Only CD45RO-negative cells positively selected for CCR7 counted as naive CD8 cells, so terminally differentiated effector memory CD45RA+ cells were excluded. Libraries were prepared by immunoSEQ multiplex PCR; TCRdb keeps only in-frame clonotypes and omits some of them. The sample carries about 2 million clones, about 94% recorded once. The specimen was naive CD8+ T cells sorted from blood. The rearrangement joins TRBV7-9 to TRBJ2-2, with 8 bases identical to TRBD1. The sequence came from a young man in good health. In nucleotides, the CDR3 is TGTGCCAGCAGCTACAGGGGGTACACCGGGGAGCTGTTTTTT. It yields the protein CASSYRGYTGELFF.